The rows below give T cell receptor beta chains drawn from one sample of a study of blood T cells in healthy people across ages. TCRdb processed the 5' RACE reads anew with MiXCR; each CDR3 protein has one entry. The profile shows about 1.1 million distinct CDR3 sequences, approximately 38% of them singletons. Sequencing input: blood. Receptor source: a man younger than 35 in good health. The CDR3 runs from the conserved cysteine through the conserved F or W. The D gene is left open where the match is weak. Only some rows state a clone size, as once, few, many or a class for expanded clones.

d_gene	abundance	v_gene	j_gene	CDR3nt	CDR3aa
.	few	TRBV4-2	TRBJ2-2	TGTGCCAGCAGCCAAGATAAGGGGAACACCGGGGAGCTGTTTTTT	CASSQDKGNTGELFF
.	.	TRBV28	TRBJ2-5	TGTGCCTCCGGAATGGGGGGCCAAGAGACCCAGTACTTC	CASGMGGQETQYF
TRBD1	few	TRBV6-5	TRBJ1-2	TGTGCCAGCAGTCTCTCCACAGGGGGCCGGGACTATGGCTACACCTTC	CASSLSTGGRDYGYTF
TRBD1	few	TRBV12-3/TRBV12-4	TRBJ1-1	TGTGCCAGCAGACGGACAGGGATGAACACTGAAGCTTTCTTT	CASRRTGMNTEAFF
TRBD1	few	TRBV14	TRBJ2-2	TGTGCCAGCAGCCAACCAACAGGGGGTCTATCCGGCGGGGAGCTGTTTTTT	CASSQPTGGLSGGELFF
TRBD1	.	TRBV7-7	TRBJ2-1	TGTGCTAGCAGCTTAGGAGTGAGGGGGCGCCATGATGAGCAGTTCTTC	CASSLGVRGRHDEQFF
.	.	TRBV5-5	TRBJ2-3	TGTGCCAGCAGGAACGGGACAGATACGCAGTATTTT	CASRNGTDTQYF
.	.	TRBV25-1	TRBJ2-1	TGTGCCAGCACCGCTGGACAGAATTACAATGAGCAGTTCTTC	CASTAGQNYNEQFF
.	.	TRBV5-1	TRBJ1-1	TGCGCCAGCAGCCCGGGAGGGGGGACGGACACTGAAGCTTTCTTT	CASSPGGGTDTEAFF
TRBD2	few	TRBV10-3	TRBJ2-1	TGTGCCATCAGTGACGGCGGGGGATACAATGAGCAGTTCTTC	CAISDGGGYNEQFF
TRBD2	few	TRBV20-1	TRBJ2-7	TGCAGTGCTAGGGGAAAAGCGGGAGTTTACAATGAGCAGTACTTC	CSARGKAGVYNEQYF
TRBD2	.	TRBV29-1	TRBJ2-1	TGCAGCATTGAAGAAGGAACTAGCGGGGGTAATGGTGAGCAGTTCTTC	CSIEEGTSGGNGEQFF
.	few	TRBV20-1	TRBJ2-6	TGCAGTGCTAGTAGTATAAGGGTGGCTGGGGCCAACGTCCTGACTTTC	CSASSIRVAGANVLTF
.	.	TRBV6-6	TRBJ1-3	TGTGCCAGCAGTCCCCCCGGAGAGTATGATACCATATATTTT	CASSPPGEYDTIYF
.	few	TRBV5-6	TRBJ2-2	TGTGCCAGCAGCTTTCAGACTGGACAGCACACCGGGGAGCTGTTTTTT	CASSFQTGQHTGELFF
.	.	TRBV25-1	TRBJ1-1	TGTGCCAGCAGTGAATATCGGGGAGGAGGGGCTTTCTTT	CASSEYRGGGAFF
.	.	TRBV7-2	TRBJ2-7	TGTGCCAGCAGCTTACAGGGATCCTGGGTTCAGGACGAGCAGTACTTC	CASSLQGSWVQDEQYF
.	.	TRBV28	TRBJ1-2	TGTGCCAGCAGTAACATGGTCGACTATGGCTACACCTTC	CASSNMVDYGYTF
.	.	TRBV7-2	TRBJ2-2	TGTGTCAGCAGCTTAACTCGGGGTACCGGGGAGCTGTTTTTT	CVSSLTRGTGELFF
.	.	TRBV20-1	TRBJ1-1	TGCAGTGCCCCGAATCCCCGAGGCAACACTGAAGCTTTCTTT	CSAPNPRGNTEAFF
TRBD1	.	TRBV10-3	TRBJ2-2	TGTGCCATCAGTGATTCGGACAGGGCTGGCTTGGGGGAGCTGTTTTTT	CAISDSDRAGLGELFF
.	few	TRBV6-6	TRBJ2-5	TGTGCCAGCCGCGACCCCCAAGAGACCCAGTACTTC	CASRDPQETQYF
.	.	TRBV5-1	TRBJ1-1	TGCGCCAGCAGCTTGGGGGAACTGGACGCGAACACTGTAGCTTTCTTT	CASSLGELDANTVAFF
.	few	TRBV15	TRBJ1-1	TGTGCCACCAGCAGAGATGAGGCCACTGAAGCTTTCTTT	CATSRDEATEAFF
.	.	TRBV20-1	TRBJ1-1	TGCAGTGCGCCCGAGGGCGGGACTGAAGCTTTCTTT	CSAPEGGTEAFF
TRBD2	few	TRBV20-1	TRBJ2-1	TGCAGTGGCCAACCTAGCGGGGGGGCTAATGAGCAGTTCTTC	CSGQPSGGANEQFF
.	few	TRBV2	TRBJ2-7	TGTGCCAGCAGTGAAGCTGGGAAACAACGGAGCGAGCAGTACTTC	CASSEAGKQRSEQYF
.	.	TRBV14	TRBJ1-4	TGTGCCAGCAGCCAAGATAAGGTCGGACAAGGAAAACTGTTTTTT	CASSQDKVGQGKLFF
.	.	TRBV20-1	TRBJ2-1	TGCAGTGCTAGAGACCAGGCAGGGGATAGGATTTCCTACAATGAGCAGTTCTTC	CSARDQAGDRISYNEQFF
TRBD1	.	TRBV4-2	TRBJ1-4	TGTGCCAGCAGCCAAGACCGACGGGACAGGTCTCGGGAAAAACTGTTTTTT	CASSQDRRDRSREKLFF
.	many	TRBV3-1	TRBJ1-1	TGTGCCAGCAGCCAGGCGCAGGGAAACACTGAAGCTTTCTTT	CASSQAQGNTEAFF
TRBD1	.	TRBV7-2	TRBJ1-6	TGTGCCAGCAGCCCGGGACAGATGAATTCACCCCTCCACTTT	CASSPGQMNSPLHF
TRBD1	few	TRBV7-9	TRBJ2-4	TGTGCCAGCAGCTTAGGGGGACAGTCGAAAAACATTCAGTACTTC	CASSLGGQSKNIQYF
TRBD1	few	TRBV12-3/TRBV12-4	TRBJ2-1	TGTGCCAGCCTTGCTTCGGGACAGGGAAACAATGAGCAGTTCTTC	CASLASGQGNNEQFF
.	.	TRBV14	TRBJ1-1	TGTACCAGCAGCCAAGTCACAGAGAACACTGAAGCTTTCTTT	CTSSQVTENTEAFF
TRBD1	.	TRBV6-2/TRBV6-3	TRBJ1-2	TGTGCCAGCAGTTTAAACCGACAGGGGAAAGGCTATGGCTACACCTTC	CASSLNRQGKGYGYTF
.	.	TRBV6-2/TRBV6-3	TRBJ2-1	TGTGCCAGCACCCCACCGTTGGGGGTGGCCAATGAGCAGTTCTTC	CASTPPLGVANEQFF
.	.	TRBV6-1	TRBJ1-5	TGTGCCAGCAGCCAAAACAGGGTGGAGGCTCATAGCAATCAGCCCCAGCATTTT	CASSQNRVEAHSNQPQHF
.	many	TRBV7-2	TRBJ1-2	TGTGCCAGCAGCCCGGGGAGTGCTAACTATGGCTACACCTTC	CASSPGSANYGYTF
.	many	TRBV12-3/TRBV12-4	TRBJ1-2	TGTGCCAGCAGTTTCGCGGGGGGCTACACCTTC	CASSFAGGYTF
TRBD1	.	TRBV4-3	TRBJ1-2	TGCGCCCGCAGCCAAGACGAATCAGGGGGGTCTAACTATGGCTACACCTTC	CARSQDESGGSNYGYTF
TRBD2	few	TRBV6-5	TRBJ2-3	TGTGCCAGCAGTTCCTGGACTAGCGGGGGGAACACAGATACGCAGTATTTT	CASSSWTSGGNTDTQYF
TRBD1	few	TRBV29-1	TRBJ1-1	TGCAGCGTCCCCGGACAGGCCTACACTGAAGCTTTCTTT	CSVPGQAYTEAFF
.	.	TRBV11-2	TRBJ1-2	TGTGCCAGCAGCCTAGTTACGGACGGCATCTATGGCTACACCTTC	CASSLVTDGIYGYTF